This TCR beta chain derives from a study of regulatory T cells in long-lasting Graves disease. Time point indicated: persistent/refractory GD, antithyroid drugs over 5 years with positive TRAb. There was RNA extracted from PBMCs, and the TCR library was made from it. Arm-PCR of CDR3 regions and iRepertoire HTBI primers were the basis on which TCR beta libraries were built. TCRdb recomputed calls from the multiplex PCR reads with MiXCR, one row per CDR3 protein. The table records about 290,000 distinct CDR3 sequences, 20% to 25% of them present only once. This clonotype turned up a few times. The sequencing here drew on peripheral blood mononuclear cells (PBMCs), taken when the disease was refractory, from a patient treated with antithyroid drugs. The source is a female donor with Graves disease.

The CDR3 here is CSVRTDPQYF. The CDR3 region has the DNA TGCAGCGTCCGCACCGACCCCCAGTACTTC. This chain uses TRBV29-1 with TRBJ2-5, with D unresolved. Germline CDR1 reads SQVTM; CDR2 reads ANQGSEA. The V end was cut by 6 bases, the J end by 9 bases, with 11 bases between. The CDR3 is 10 amino acids.